What follows are 13 T cell receptor beta chains derived from one specimen sequenced in a study of blood T cell repertoires in COVID-19. The assay was immunoSEQ multiplex PCR, and TCRdb's table has in-frame clones only and misses some. Of 200,000 to 250,000 clones in the sample, around 84% were seen once. Sequencing used peripheral blood. The origin of the receptors is an elderly woman with active or convalescent COVID-19.

This rearrangement joins TRBV5-1 to TRBJ1-4; TRBD1 might be the D (5 bases). The CDR3 totals 15 residues. Germline V CDR1 and CDR2: SGHRS, YFSETQ. V was cut by 0 bases and J by 8 bases, with 14 bases left in between. The CDR3 coding sequence is TGCGCCAGCAGCTTGGCGGGGCCGGCGGGGGAAAAACTGTTTTTT. This translates into CASSLAGPAGEKLFF.

The rearrangement uses TRBV14 and TRBJ2-1; 7 nucleotides match TRBD2. J lost 8 bases, V lost 1 base, and 8 bases had no gene match. The CDR3 runs 15 residues. CDR1 and CDR2 from the germline V gene are SGHDN and FVKESK. CDR3 sequence: CASSQGWTRLDEQFF. DNA of the CDR3: TGTGCCAGCAGCCAAGGGTGGACTAGATTAGATGAGCAGTTCTTC.

The chain links TRBV19 to TRBJ1-4; perhaps TRBD1 as D (6 bases). CDR1 is LNHDA, CDR2 SQIVND, per germline (reference sequence). This CDR3 has 15 amino acids. Deletions cut 6 bases from V and 3 bases from J, with 14 bases between. CDR3 nucleotides: TGTGCCAGTAGCACCAACAGGGCTTCTAATGAAAAACTGTTTTTT. Amino acids: CASSTNRASNEKLFF.

V usage is TRBV27 and J usage is TRBJ1-2; TRBD1 aligns across 7 bases. V trimming: 2 bases; J trimming: 2 bases; junction bases outside the gene matches: 8. This CDR3 has 16 residues. Germline values: CDR1 MNHEY, CDR2 SMNVEV (reference sequence). The CDR3 region is CASSLISRGPNYGYTF. CDR3 in DNA: TGTGCCAGCAGTTTAATTAGTAGGGGGCCCAACTATGGCTACACCTTC.

The V gene is TRBV28, the J gene TRBJ1-1, with no clear D. The germline CDR1 and CDR2 sequences are MDHEN and SYDVKM. The CDR3 length is 13 residues. The V end lost 3 bases, the J end lost 2 bases, and 7 bases lay between the germline ends. The CDR3, as DNA: TGTGCCAGCAGTTTCGCGGGCAACACTGAAGCTTTCTTT. Its protein is CASSFAGNTEAFF.

The CDR3 region has the DNA TGTGCCAGCAGCCAAGAGTCTAGCGGGAGCGGGAGAGAGACCCAGTACTTC. Translating it yields CASSQESSGSGRETQYF. The chain links TRBV4-2 to TRBJ2-5; 10 bases match TRBD2. Germline CDR1 LGHNA, CDR2 YNFKEQ. The CDR3 is made up of 17 amino acids. Losses at the gene ends were 0 bases for V and 4 bases for J; bases not matched to a gene: 8.

J is TRBJ2-2 and V is TRBV15, with D hard to call. Deletions cut 0 bases from V and 0 bases from J, with 8 bases between. CDR3 length equals 16 residues. Germline V gene sequence: CDR1 LNHNV, CDR2 YYDKDF (reference sequence). This CDR3 is CATSRETGSNTGELFF. CDR3 DNA: TGTGCCACCAGCAGAGAGACTGGTTCGAACACCGGGGAGCTGTTTTTT.

The V call is TRBV2, the J call TRBJ2-1; 12 positions match TRBD2. The ends lost 6 bases at V and 7 bases at J; junction bases unmatched: 7. The CDR3 is 15 residues long. From germline, CDR1 is SNHLY and CDR2 FYNNEI. As DNA, the CDR3 is TGTGCCAGCAGCCCAGGACTAGCGGGGTTAAATGAGCAGTTCTTC. It is translated as CASSPGLAGLNEQFF.

This rearrangement joins TRBV5-1 to TRBJ2-7; 13 nucleotides match TRBD2. CDR3 length equals 17 residues. V was pared by 5 bases and J by 6 bases, with 14 bases of the junction left unmatched. Germline V gene lookup returns CDR1 SGHRS and CDR2 YFSETQ. This chain's CDR3 is CASRAYIPGLAGSEQYF. CDR3 DNA sequence: TGCGCCAGCAGAGCGTATATCCCGGGACTAGCGGGAAGCGAGCAGTACTTC.

This chain uses TRBV30 with TRBJ1-1; D might be TRBD1 (5 bases). Deletions cut 3 bases from V and 1 base from J, with 9 bases between. Germline loops: CDR1 GTSNPN, CDR2 SVGIG (reference sequence). The CDR3 spans 13 residues. The CDR3 sequence is CAWRRTPNTEAFF. CDR3 nucleotide sequence: TGTGCCTGGAGGAGGACACCGAACACTGAAGCTTTCTTT.

This chain uses TRBV25-1 with TRBJ2-1, with 11 bases aligning to TRBD2. Germline CDR1 MGHDK, CDR2 SYGVNS. The CDR3 is 15 amino acids. V gave up 4 bases and J gave up 4 bases; unmatched junction bases: 3. Here the CDR3 reads CASSGSSGRYNEQFF. The CDR3 coding sequence is TGTGCCAGCAGTGGCTCTAGCGGGAGGTACAATGAGCAGTTCTTC.

V gene TRBV29-1 combines with J gene TRBJ1-4; TRBD1 might be the D (6 bases). V lost 6 bases and J lost 0, with 14 bases in between. This CDR3 contains 15 residues. Germline CDR1 reads SQVTM; CDR2 reads ANQGSEA. DNA of the CDR3: TGCAGCGTGACTGGACAGTTAGCAACTAATGAAAAACTGTTTTTT. It specifies CSVTGQLATNEKLFF.

The rearrangement links TRBV19 to TRBJ2-5, with TRBD2 matching over 8 bases. Germline-derived CDR1 and CDR2 are LNHDA and SQIVND (reference sequence). CDR3 length equals 15 residues. Losses at the gene ends were 7 bases for V and 4 bases for J; bases not matched to a gene: 11. The CDR3 is CASNAGGRAGETQYF. CDR3 coding DNA: TGTGCCAGTAACGCGGGAGGACGGGCTGGAGAGACCCAGTACTTC.